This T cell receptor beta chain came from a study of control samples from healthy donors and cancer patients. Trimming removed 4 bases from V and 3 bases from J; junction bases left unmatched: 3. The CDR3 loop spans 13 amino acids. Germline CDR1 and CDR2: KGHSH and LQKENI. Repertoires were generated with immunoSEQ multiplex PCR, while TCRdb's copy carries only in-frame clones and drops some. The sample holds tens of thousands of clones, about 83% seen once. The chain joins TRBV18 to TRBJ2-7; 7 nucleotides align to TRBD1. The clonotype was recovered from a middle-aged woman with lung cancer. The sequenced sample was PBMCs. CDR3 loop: CASSRRQGYEQYF. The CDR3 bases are TGTGCCAGCTCACGGAGACAGGGCTACGAGCAGTACTTC.